The source of this TCR beta chain is a study of cytomegalovirus exposure and HLA in healthy donors. Whole-study context: HLA-typed donors contributed around 85 million unique TCRs, which were held in an early data release.

As concerns this clone: Its specificity is not known.

Regarding the study as a whole: In all likelihood, a cluster of highly shared sequence variants was a sequencing artifact. Later analysis associated a missense DCLRE1C variant with TCR beta V- and J-gene trimming.

13 Jbeta primers and 60 Vbeta primers were used for the PCR. Some clones are missing from TCRdb's copy, which holds only in-frame ones; the method was immunoSEQ multiplex PCR. The top ten hold less than 2% of the sample, which has about 210,000 clones, around 79% seen once. Unmatched junction bases numbered 7, after V lost 4 bases and J lost 1 base. CDR1 and CDR2 from the germline V gene are SGHRS and YFSETQ. CDR3 length: 15 residues. The sequenced sample consisted of PBMCs. The sequence was collected from a male donor in good health and CMV-seronegative. The chain recombines TRBV5-1 with TRBJ1-1, with 7 bases aligning to TRBD1. Written as DNA, the CDR3 is TGCGCCAGCAGCGTGGGGCGGGACAGGAACACTGAAGCTTTCTTT. Translated: CASSVGRDRNTEAFF.